This T cell receptor beta chain was sequenced during a study of blood T cell repertoires in COVID-19. This clone occurred a few times. CDR1 MNHEY and CDR2 SMNVEV come from the germline V gene (reference sequence). This CDR3 has 13 amino acids. The V and J ends lost 2 bases and 4 bases respectively, with 8 bases between them. Repertoires were generated with immunoSEQ multiplex PCR, while TCRdb's copy carries only in-frame clones and drops some. The data show about 400,000 clones, roughly 88% seen once. Sequenced input: PBMCs or T cells enriched from blood (not recorded which). The chain employs TRBV27 and TRBJ1-1, with D possibly TRBD1 on 5 matching bases. This TCR derives from a woman aged 25 to 39 with acute COVID-19. CDR3 residues: CASSLLGVTEAFF. The DNA of the CDR3 is TGTGCCAGCAGTTTACTAGGGGTCACTGAAGCTTTCTTT.